Presented here are 11 T cell receptor beta chains from one specimen sequenced in a study of patients and donors after allogeneic stem cell transplantation. MiXCR, run by TCRdb on the RT-PCR reads, gives a single entry per CDR3 protein. The repertoire holds 90,000 to 130,000 distinct CDR3 sequences, around 36% seen once, with around 25% in the top ten. The sample comprised blood, either unsorted or a sorted T cell fraction (not recorded which). All receptors derive from a human donor who was either an allogeneic HSCT recipient or a stem cell or donor lymphocyte infusion donor (not recorded which). It is not recorded whose cells these are; they may come from a transplant donor.

The chain links TRBV28 to TRBJ1-6; D is undetermined. CDR1 MDHEN and CDR2 SYDVKM come from the germline V gene. This CDR3 spans 14 amino acids. Trimming left V 2 bases short and J 11 bases short, with 13 bases between. The CDR3 coding sequence is TGTGCCAGCAGTTTACCAGGACCCGGGACACCCCTCCACTTT. Translation gives CASSLPGPGTPLHF.

This chain uses TRBV10-3 with TRBJ1-5; D is undetermined. The CDR3 spans 15 residues. Germline lookup yields CDR1 ENHRY and CDR2 SYGVKD. V was cut by 4 bases and J by 9 bases, with 19 bases left in between. The CDR3 bases are TGTGCCATCAGTGTTGGACGGAACCTCTGGTGGCCCCAGCATTTT. Residues: CAISVGRNLWWPQHF.

This clonotype was seen many times. The genes are TRBV18 and TRBJ1-4, with 9 bases lining up with TRBD1. V lost 3 bases and J lost 3; bases outside the gene matches: 8. The CDR3 consists of 17 residues. From germline, CDR1 is KGHSH and CDR2 LQKENI. CDR3 coding DNA: TGTGCCAGCTCACCGTCTACAGGGGGCACGTCTAATGAAAAACTGTTTTTT. This gives the protein CASSPSTGGTSNEKLFF. Based on the CDR3 plus reference TRBV18 and TRBJ1-4, the full variable domain is NAGVMQNPRHLVRRRGQEARLRCSPMKGHSHVYWYRQLPEEGLKFMVYLQKENIIDESGMPKERFSAEFPKEGPSILRIQQVVRGDSAAYFCASSPSTGGTSNEKLFFGSGTQLSVL.

This clonotype was observed many times. The chain links TRBV29-1 to TRBJ1-2, with a tentative D call TRBD1 (6 bases). Trimming cost V 0 bases and J 3 bases, with 11 bases left between them. There are 14 residues in the CDR3. Germline CDR1 is SQVTM and CDR2 is ANQGSEA. CDR3 sequence (DNA): TGCAGCGTTGAAGATCGAGGGGGGCACTATGGCTACACCTTC. Amino acid sequence: CSVEDRGGHYGYTF.

The CDR3 region has the DNA TGTGCCAGCAGGTCCGAATCTGGGGCCAACGTCCTGACTTTC. Amino acids: CASRSESGANVLTF. The chain couples TRBV28 to TRBJ2-6, with D unresolved. CDR1 is MDHEN and CDR2 is SYDVKM in the germline V gene. The CDR3 runs to 14 residues. V gave up 6 bases and J gave up 1 base, with 7 bases separating them. The complete variable domain, with remaining parts taken from reference TRBV28 and TRBJ2-6, reads DVKVTQSSRYLVKRTGEKVFLECVQDMDHENMFWYRQDPGLGLRLIYFSYDVKMKEKGDIPEGYSVSREKKERFSLILESASTNQTSMYLCASRSESGANVLTFGAGSRLTVL.

The J gene is TRBJ2-1, the V gene TRBV6-2 or TRBV6-3; TRBD2 agrees at 10 bases. This CDR3 has 16 residues. Looked up from germline, CDR1 is MNHEY and CDR2 is SVGEGT. Trimming removed 2 bases from V and 4 bases from J; junction bases left unmatched: 5. This CDR3 is CASSYAGLANYNEQFF. Here the CDR3 DNA reads TGTGCCAGCAGTTACGCGGGACTAGCGAATTACAATGAGCAGTTCTTC.

The CDR3 bases are TGCGCCAGCAGCCAAGATACCCGGGAGGATTCACCCCTCCACTTT. Translation gives CASSQDTREDSPLHF. V is TRBV4-3 and J is TRBJ1-6; no clear D gene. Deletions cut 0 bases from V and 8 bases from J, with 11 bases between. The CDR3 has 15 amino acids. The V gene's germline CDR1 is LGHNA and CDR2 YSLEER.

In DNA form, the CDR3 reads TGTGCCAGCAGCTTAGTCGGGACGCCTAATGAGCAGTTCTTC. This gives the protein CASSLVGTPNEQFF. The chain uses TRBV7-2 and TRBJ2-1; D may match TRBD1 or TRBD2 (5 bases each). V dropped 1 base and J dropped 7 bases, with 11 bases sitting between them. The CDR3 loop spans 14 amino acids. Germline V gene lookup returns CDR1 SGHTA and CDR2 FQGNSA.

V and J are TRBV20-1 and TRBJ2-7; TRBD2 matches 9 bases. V shed 3 bases, J shed 4 bases, and the junction held 10 bases outside the gene matches. From germline, CDR1 is DFQATT and CDR2 SNEGSKA (reference sequence). The CDR3 has 15 residues. The CDR3 is CSASNPAGGEYEQYF. CDR3 DNA sequence: TGCAGTGCTAGCAACCCAGCGGGAGGTGAATACGAGCAGTACTTC.

The chain couples TRBV12-3 or TRBV12-4 to TRBJ1-2; D possibly corresponds to TRBD1 (5 bases). V dropped 5 bases and J dropped 4 bases, with 11 bases sitting between them. The CDR3 covers 13 residues. Here the CDR3 reads CASSPQARYGYTF. In DNA, the CDR3 is TGTGCCAGCAGTCCACAGGCTCGCTATGGCTACACCTTC.

Relative to its sample, this clonotype is medium-sized. CDR3 sequence: CASSLEVNTEAFF. The CDR3 DNA reads TGTGCCAGCAGTTTAGAAGTGAACACTGAAGCTTTCTTT. This chain uses TRBV12-3 or TRBV12-4 with TRBJ1-1; D gene ambiguous. The V end was cut by 1 base, the J end by 0 bases, with 3 bases between. The CDR3 loop spans 13 amino acids.